This T cell receptor beta chain was captured by sequencing in a study of cytotoxic CD8 clonotypes in ibrutinib-treated CLL. Note on this clone: Its specificity is unknown.

The CDR3 runs 14 residues. The V gene's germline CDR1 is LGHNA and CDR2 YNFKEQ. The V end was cut by 4 bases, the J end by 7 bases, with 14 bases between. Using immunoSEQ multiplex PCR, the repertoire was profiled, and TCRdb retains in-frame clones only, with some absent. This sample yields about 140,000 clones, of which 80% are seen a single time; approximately 7.6% belongs to the top ten. Findings of the study overall: A difference in sampling times existed between sustained-remission and progressing patients. Contraction or stability on treatment was seen for public clonotypes, which were uncommon.

This specimen was PBMCs, taken after 36 months of ibrutinib treatment. The J gene is TRBJ2-1, the V gene TRBV4-2; unclear D gene. This receptor was identified in a human donor with chronic lymphocytic leukemia. CDR3 region: CASSPLSGKNEQFF. CDR3 bases: TGTGCCAGCAGCCCCCTTTCAGGAAAAAATGAGCAGTTCTTC.